The 9 T cell receptor beta chains below all came from one sample that was sequenced in a study of technical replicates of blood from a few donors. Method: immunoSEQ multiplex PCR; TCRdb's copy keeps in-frame clones and lacks some. The data show approximately 79,000 clones, with 85% to 95% seen just once and under 0.3% held by the top ten. Material: T cells isolated from PBMCs. The receptors derive from a human donor in good health.

The J gene is TRBJ1-2, the V gene TRBV7-3; perhaps TRBD1 as D (6 bases). Trimming took off 4 bases at V and 2 bases at J, with 11 bases between the two ends. Germline V gives CDR1 SGHTA, CDR2 FQGTGA. This CDR3 is built from 14 residues. The CDR3 loop reads CASSSGVGNYGYTF. Written as DNA, the CDR3 is TGTGCCAGCAGCTCAGGGGTGGGGAACTATGGCTACACCTTC. Together with reference TRBV7-3 and TRBJ1-2, the CDR3 gives the full variable domain: GAGVSQTPSNKVTEKGKYVELRCDPISGHTALYWYRQSLGQGPEFLIYFQGTGAADDSGLPNDRFFAVRPEGSVSTLKIQRTERGDSAVYLCASSSGVGNYGYTFGSGTRLTVV.

This chain's CDR3 is CASSQDRSGMRTDTQYF. The CDR3 region has the DNA TGCGCCAGCAGCCAAGATAGAAGCGGGATGCGCACAGATACGCAGTATTTT. The genes are TRBV4-1 and TRBJ2-3; 7 positions match TRBD2. The CDR3 is made up of 17 amino acids. V lost 0 bases and J lost 1; bases outside the gene matches: 7. Germline V CDR1 and CDR2: MGHRA, YSYEKL.

The CDR3: CASSQFPIRTLNTEAFF. CDR3 in DNA: TGCGCCAGCAGCCAATTCCCTATCCGAACCTTAAACACTGAAGCTTTCTTT. J is TRBJ1-1 and V is TRBV4-1; the D is unclear. V lost 2 bases and J lost 2, with 18 bases in between. The CDR3 runs 17 residues. Germline CDR1 and CDR2: MGHRA and YSYEKL.

This sequence joins TRBV2 and TRBJ1-2; a possible D gene is TRBD1 (5 bases). The ends were cut back, 5 bases at V and 5 bases at J, with 15 bases in the middle. The CDR3 is made up of 14 amino acids. Germline V gene lookup returns CDR1 SNHLY and CDR2 FYNNEI. The CDR3 loop reads CASSQGSRAYGYTF. In DNA form, the CDR3 reads TGTGCCAGCAGTCAGGGATCACGGGCGTATGGCTACACCTTC. The variable domain in full, with the rest retrieved from reference TRBV2 and TRBJ1-2, is EPEVTQTPSHQVTQMGQEVILRCVPISNHLYFYWYRQILGQKVEFLVSFYNNEISEKSEIFDDQFSVERPDGSNFTLKIRSTKLEDSAMYFCASSQGSRAYGYTFGSGTRLTVV.

The V and J genes are TRBV19 and TRBJ2-3; D possibly corresponds to TRBD2 (5 bases). CDR3 length: 15 amino acids. CDR1 is LNHDA, CDR2 SQIVND, per germline (reference sequence). Trimming took 8 bases from V and 6 from J, leaving 21 bases between them. CDR3 protein: CASSPGFSFSDTQYF. The CDR3 DNA follows: TGTGCCAGTTCCCCGGGATTCTCTTTTTCTGATACGCAGTATTTT.

This clone is a singleton in its sample. The rearrangement uses TRBV2 and TRBJ2-2, with 11 bases aligning to TRBD1. V shed 5 bases, J shed 4 bases, and the junction held 3 bases outside the gene matches. In germline, CDR1 is SNHLY, CDR2 FYNNEI. This CDR3 is 15 amino acids long. CDR3 DNA: TGTGCCAGCAGTAAAGGACAGGGGGCCACCGGGGAGCTGTTTTTT. It specifies CASSKGQGATGELFF.

DNA of the CDR3: TGTGCCAGCAGCTTGGGACAGGGTTTAGTCAATGAGCAGTTCTTC. Translated, it gives CASSLGQGLVNEQFF. The chain joins TRBV11-1 to TRBJ2-1, with 9 bases identical to TRBD1. The CDR3 spans 15 residues. The germline CDR1 and CDR2 sequences are SGHAT and FQDESV (reference sequence). The ends lost 3 bases at V and 6 bases at J; junction bases unmatched: 6.

The V gene is TRBV6-1, the J gene TRBJ1-4; TRBD1 might be the D (5 bases). V gave up 6 bases and J gave up 7 bases, with 12 bases separating them. Germline CDR1 MNHNS, CDR2 SASEGT. This CDR3 is 13 amino acids long. The CDR3 DNA reads TGTGCCAGCAGCAGGGAGGCGGGTGAAAAACTGTTTTTT. Residues: CASSREAGEKLFF.

The chain employs TRBV9 and TRBJ2-5; 10 positions agree with TRBD2. The CDR3 is 15 amino acids. The J segment lost 5 bases and the V segment lost 0 bases, leaving 4 bases of the junction unmatched. Germline loops: CDR1 SGDLS, CDR2 YYNGEE. DNA for the CDR3: TGTGCCAGCAGCGTAGCCCCGACTAGCGGGGAGACCCAGTACTTC. Translating it yields CASSVAPTSGETQYF.